This T cell receptor beta chain originates from a study of early T cells in non-severe SARS-CoV-2 infection. Across the whole study: Sequencing of bulk RNA from unsorted whole blood was done, without chain pairing.

This clonotype was observed a handful of times. V was clipped by 6 bases and J by 0 bases, with 15 bases between them. Germline CDR1 is SGHTA and CDR2 is FQGNSA. The CDR3 totals 17 residues. From the 5' RACE reads, TCRdb called clonotypes with MiXCR, one entry per CDR3 protein. This sample yields more than 90,000 distinct CDR3 sequences, of which about 13% are seen a single time; around 2.4% belongs to the top ten. V usage is TRBV7-2 and J usage is TRBJ2-6; D perhaps matches TRBD2 (5 bases). The origin of this receptor is an adult who was a healthcare worker with PCR-confirmed SARS-CoV-2 infection or an uninfected control (not recorded which). Sequencing was performed on whole blood. The CDR3 loop is CASSKRAVSSGANVLTF. The CDR3 coding sequence is TGTGCCAGCAGTAAGAGGGCCGTTAGCTCTGGGGCCAACGTCCTGACTTTC.